This T cell receptor delta chain was identified during a study of Vδ1+ human thymocytes. Study-level points and caveats: In the thymus, TRG and TRD repertoires looked highly polyclonal with Gaussian CDR3 lengths.

This clone was picked up a small number of times. Antigen: not known. RNA was extracted from the cells and then reverse transcribed. The CDR3 regions were amplified by multiplex PCR from V-gene primers to a constant-region primer. TCRdb re-identified clones in the multiplex PCR reads via CATT. This table has more than 25,000 delta-chain clones, under 8% appearing once. The trim removed 0 bases at V and 4 bases at J, leaving 12 bases unmatched. Germline CDR1 is TSWWSYY and CDR2 is QGS. The CDR3 loop spans 18 amino acids. The chain employs TRDV1 and TRDJ1, with 9 bases that match TRDD3. The source material was Vdelta1+ gamma-delta thymocytes from the thymus. Subset meaning: FACS-sorted CD3+ TCRalphabeta- TCRVdelta1+ TCRVdelta2- thymocytes. The receptor's source is a girl under two years old who had congenital heart surgery. The CDR3, as DNA: TGTGCTCTTGGGGAACTAACCGGGGGATACCCTCAAGGCGATAAACTCATCTTT. Translation gives CALGELTGGYPQGDKLIF.